These 15 T cell receptor beta chains share one sample of origin, sequenced in a study of blood T cell repertoires in COVID-19. TCRdb's copy holds only in-frame clones and misses some; the assay was immunoSEQ multiplex PCR. This table holds under 150,000 clones, 88% found once. Sequenced material: peripheral blood. Every receptor here comes from a human donor in a cohort sampled during active COVID-19.

In regard to this clone: The identical CDR3 is also encoded by other nucleotide sequences in the sample. The rearrangement joins TRBV9 to TRBJ2-7; 10 nucleotides match TRBD2. Germline CDR1 is SGDLS and CDR2 is YYNGEE. CDR3 length: 15 residues. With 0 bases clipped from V and 1 base from J, the junction kept 1 base outside the gene matches. In DNA, the CDR3 is TGTGCCAGCAGCGTAGGGACTAGCGGATCCTACGAGCAGTACTTC. This sequence encodes CASSVGTSGSYEQYF.

The chain recombines TRBV7-2 with TRBJ2-1; 9 bases agree with TRBD2. With V trimmed by 3 bases and J by 4 bases, 7 bases remained unmatched. The germline V gene has CDR1 SGHTA and CDR2 FQGNSA. The CDR3 has 16 amino acids. Written as DNA, the CDR3 is TGTGCCAGCAGCTTTATGGCGGGAGGGCGGTACAATGAGCAGTTCTTC. Its protein is CASSFMAGGRYNEQFF.

The chain employs TRBV6-5 and TRBJ1-2; maybe TRBD1 (5 bases). CDR3 size: 12 residues. Trimming stripped 4 bases from V and 6 bases from J, with 9 bases between. Germline V gene sequence: CDR1 MNHEY, CDR2 SVGAGI. The CDR3 sequence is CASSSGGNGYTF. CDR3 in DNA: TGTGCCAGCAGTTCGGGGGGGAATGGCTACACCTTC.

The CDR3 region has the DNA TGTGCCAGCAGTTCAGGGACAGGGTGGGTTGGAAACACCATATATTTT. Translation gives CASSSGTGWVGNTIYF. The rearrangement links TRBV6-5 to TRBJ1-3; 9 nucleotides agree with TRBD1. With 4 bases clipped from V and 3 bases from J, the junction kept 7 bases outside the gene matches. The germline V gene has CDR1 MNHEY and CDR2 SVGAGI. The CDR3 has 16 amino acids.

This clone appeared once. The chain joins TRBV7-8 to TRBJ1-1; D is unresolved. Germline V gene sequence: CDR1 SGHVS, CDR2 FQNEAQ. The germline V and J ends were trimmed by 5 bases and 3 bases, with 19 bases remaining between them. The CDR3 sequence is 16 residues long. In DNA form, the CDR3 reads TGTGCCAGCAGCACGACGGCGGGGTTTCCCCACACTGAAGCTTTCTTT. This codes for CASSTTAGFPHTEAFF.

The chain's CDR3 is CASSLVFSWDGTGSYEQYF. The CDR3, as DNA: TGTGCCAGCAGCTTAGTGTTTTCGTGGGACGGGACAGGATCCTACGAGCAGTACTTC. The J gene is TRBJ2-7, the V gene TRBV7-6; 8 nucleotides match TRBD1. The V gene's germline CDR1 is SGHVS and CDR2 FNYEAQ. This CDR3 comprises 19 residues. J was trimmed by 1 base and V by 1 base; bases with no gene match: 15. The entire variable domain, with the rest obtained from reference TRBV7-6 and TRBJ2-7, is as follows: GAGVSQSPRYKVTKRGQDVALRCDPISGHVSLYWYRQALGQGPEFLTYFNYEAQQDKSGLPNDRFSAERPEGSISTLTIQRTEQRDSAMYRCASSLVFSWDGTGSYEQYFGPGTRLTVT.

The chain employs TRBV7-9 and TRBJ2-3, with D perhaps TRBD1 (7 bases). The CDR3 runs 14 residues. Germline CDR1 reads SEHNR; CDR2 reads FQNEAQ (reference sequence). V was clipped by 7 bases and J by 5 bases, with 16 bases between them. The CDR3 region has the DNA TGTGCCAGCACCTCAGGGGGGATCGTAGATACGCAGTATTTT. Translation gives CASTSGGIVDTQYF. The full variable domain, its missing parts supplied by reference TRBV7-9 and TRBJ2-3, is DTGVSQNPRHKITKRGQNVTFRCDPISEHNRLYWYRQTLGQGPEFLTYFQNEAQLEKSRLLSDRFSAERPKGSFSTLEIQRTEQGDSAMYLCASTSGGIVDTQYFGPGTRLTVL.

V and J are TRBV28 and TRBJ2-1, with 9 nucleotides matching TRBD2. The germline V gene has CDR1 MDHEN and CDR2 SYDVKM. The CDR3 runs to 15 residues. Germline trimming cut 6 bases from V and 6 bases from J; bases unmatched to any gene: 9. CDR3 protein: CASSQSGGRLNEQFF. CDR3 nucleotides: TGTGCCAGCAGCCAAAGCGGGGGGAGGCTCAATGAGCAGTTCTTC.

The chain employs TRBV6-6 and TRBJ1-5, with TRBD1 matching over 9 bases. This CDR3 spans 16 amino acids. The V gene end was trimmed by 4 bases and the J gene end by 1 base; junction bases not matched to a gene: 5. The germline CDR1 and CDR2 sequences are MNHNY and SVGAGI (reference sequence). The CDR3 DNA is TGTGCCAGCAGTTTCGCCGGGACAGGGAGCAATCAGCCCCAGCATTTT. Translating gives CASSFAGTGSNQPQHF.

The chain carries TRBV12-3 or TRBV12-4 and TRBJ2-7, with TRBD1 matching 9 bases. The CDR3 totals 13 residues. The V segment lost 5 bases and the J segment 6 bases; nucleotides outside the gene matches: 5. The CDR3 sequence is CASSQGQGSEQYF. Written as DNA, the CDR3 is TGTGCCAGCAGTCAGGGACAGGGCTCCGAGCAGTACTTC.

The chain uses TRBV2 and TRBJ1-2; a weak D match, TRBD1 (5 bases). Germline V lookup: CDR1 SNHLY, CDR2 FYNNEI. V lost 7 bases, J lost 6 bases, and 18 bases lay in between. The CDR3 sequence is 14 residues long. This CDR3 is CASTRDTGGDGYTF. CDR3 nucleotide sequence: TGTGCCAGCACCCGAGACACCGGGGGTGATGGCTACACCTTC.

This clone was detected once. The chain recombines TRBV2 with TRBJ2-7, with 8 bases matching TRBD2. Trimming removed 8 bases from V and 5 bases from J; junction bases left unmatched: 14. The V gene's germline CDR1 is SNHLY and CDR2 FYNNEI. This CDR3 is built from 15 residues. The CDR3, as DNA: TGTGCCAGCCATGATCCGGGACTAGGGGGGGACGAGCAGTACTTC. It specifies CASHDPGLGGDEQYF.

CDR3 amino acids: CATSDVLAGETQYF. The CDR3 nucleotides are TGTGCCACCAGTGACGTCCTAGCCGGTGAGACCCAGTACTTC. The rearrangement links TRBV24-1 to TRBJ2-5; a possible D gene is TRBD2 (5 bases). CDR3 length equals 14 residues. Germline CDR1 and CDR2: KGHDR and SFDVKD. The ends were cut back, 4 bases at V and 5 bases at J, with 13 bases in the middle.

This clone was picked up a small number of times. The V call is TRBV18, the J call TRBJ2-7; D is uncertain. With 3 bases removed from V and 3 bases from J, the gap between germline ends came to 12 bases. The CDR3 has 14 amino acids. Germline V gene lookup returns CDR1 KGHSH and CDR2 LQKENI. CDR3 nucleotide sequence: TGTGCCAGCTCACCTACGGGTAGCTTCTACGAGCAGTACTTC. It yields the protein CASSPTGSFYEQYF.

The chain combines TRBV5-1 with TRBJ2-1, with 9 bases identical to TRBD1. The germline V gene has CDR1 SGHRS and CDR2 YFSETQ. This CDR3 spans 14 amino acids. V lost 8 bases, J lost 7 bases, and 10 bases stayed unmatched. The CDR3, as DNA: TGCGCCAGTCGGACAGGGGAAGGGTGGAATGAGCAGTTCTTC. It is translated as CASRTGEGWNEQFF.